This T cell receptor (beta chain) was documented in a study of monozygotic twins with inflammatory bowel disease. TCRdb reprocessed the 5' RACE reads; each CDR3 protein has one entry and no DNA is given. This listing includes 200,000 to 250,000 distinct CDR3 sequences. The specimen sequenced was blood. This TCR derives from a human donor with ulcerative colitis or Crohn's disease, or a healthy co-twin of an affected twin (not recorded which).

CDR3: CASTAPGTEKLFF. The rearrangement joins TRBV6-5 to TRBJ1-4. Germline CDR1 MNHEY, CDR2 SVGAGI. The length of the CDR3 is 13 residues.